The subject of this entry is one T cell receptor (beta chain). The specificity of this receptor is unknown. No clone much larger than this one lies a single base away; base qualities are absent. Using the deep immunoSEQ assay, TCR CDR3 regions were amplified from genomic DNA by multiplex PCR. Genomic DNA extracted from each cell subset was distributed evenly over all wells of several immunoSEQ 96-well plates, and each plate served as one replicate. For sorted subsets, around 0.2 ug genomic DNA, equal to tens of thousands of T cell genomes, was loaded into each replicate PCR. Purified libraries were measured with a Qubit 3.0 fluorometer, size-checked on a Bioanalyzer 2100, and measured again with the KAPA Library Quantification kit. Each immunoSEQ 96-well plate was sequenced on its own single-read 150-cycle Illumina NextSeq 550 flow cell. The paper's data handling went like this. Because the immunoSEQ output included only junctional sequences and no quality scores, the filtering could not be the same as the filtering used for full-length reads. Sequences were annotated with PyIR, a Python wrapper for IgBLAST v1.9, using IMGT germline references to assign V/J genes and CDR3. Reads were removed for weak V/J assignments (E-value above 1e-6), missing CDR3, stop codons, out-of-frame junctions, or ambiguous translated residues. A V3J clonotype was defined by an identical inferred V gene, J gene, and CDR3 amino acid sequence. The percentage overlap between two repertoires was calculated by dividing the number of shared unique clonotypes by the size of the smaller repertoire. Repertoire richness was assessed with RTK rarefaction, the Chao1 estimator, and Recon v2.1 estimates of unobserved clonotypes. Generation probabilities were computed with OLGA for all TCRbeta clonotypes obtained by the gDNA method from several donors. TCRdb limited this immuneACCESS table to in-frame rearrangements with V and J called. A share of clones is missing; checked studies link under half to unresolved V genes, and the rest is unexplained. V, J and clone size were drawn from that table, and D and trimming were deduced from the DNA. The sample yields under 2,000,000 clones; about 95% were counted once. The ten largest make up 0.95% to 1.5% of the sample.

The data derive from a study of shared clonotypes between healthy human individuals (dated by TCRdb to the early 2020s). For context, the study as a whole: A few men and a couple of women, aged 18 to 49 years, made up the cohort. To estimate repertoire size and how much clonotype sharing occurs between individuals, the study deeply sequenced the blood TCR repertoires of about five healthy adults. To increase sequencing depth and limit assay-specific biases, TCR repertoire library preparation and sequencing were carried out by different laboratories using diverse techniques. Leukapheresis yielded between about 0.85 and 9 billion PBMCs per donor. For each donor, CD4 naive and CD4 memory were each given three plates, CD8 naive was given two plates, and CD8 memory was given one plate.

From cysteine to phenylalanine, the CDR3 is 16 amino acids long. Just CDR3 DNA is preserved here, 48 bases in frame from base 1. A distance of 20 bases separates the germline ends of V and J, which lose 5 bases and 4 bases respectively. Per the germline V gene (reference sequence), PRHDT is the CDR1 and FYEKMQ is the CDR2. CD8 naive samples were obtained by positive selection for CCR7 among CD45RO-negative cells, yielding a CD45RA+CCR7+ population from which TemRA cells were excluded. The donors were healthy, HIV-negative adults with no recently reported acute infections or vaccinations. Every donor was a Caucasian adult living in Nashville, Tennessee, USA. Blood was collected by leukapheresis, and PBMCs were isolated by Ficoll-Histopaque density gradient centrifugation and then cryopreserved in liquid nitrogen vapor phase. Analytical flow cytometry was used to check the purity and quantity of each magnetically sorted T cell population. Genomic DNA was isolated from every sorted fraction and measured by UV absorbance on a Nanodrop 2000c.

Summary of the overall study and its limitations: Pairwise subsampling indicated that sequencing depth was expected to affect the degree of clonotype sharing among donors. Sampling was restricted to blood, and TCR repertoires in tissues likely differ from the TCR repertoires found in blood. Naive subsets generally had larger estimated clonotype richness than memory subsets did. Clonotypes shared by all four sorted-subset donors showed higher generation probabilities than non-shared clonotypes. Incomplete sequencing was indicated by rarefaction of sorted-subset datasets, despite the large sequencing depth. When a handful of donors were compared, the shared fraction of clonotypes was 5% to 6.5% for naive CD4, around 4% for naive CD8, 2% to 2.5% for memory CD4, and roughly 0.4% for memory CD8. The small number of donors limited the genetic and exposure-history diversity represented.

This receptor was obtained from a man aged 18 to 30 in good health. Recombination linked TRBV13 to TRBJ1-2; TRBD1 is possibly the D segment (5 matching bases). Sequenced input: naive CD8+ T cells sorted from blood. The meaning of the sample's cell subset or site label: CD45RA+CCR7+. The CDR3 in this case is CASSLLARGVLYGYTF. The nucleotides are TGTGCCAGCAGCCTATTAGCTCGGGGGGTCCTCTATGGCTACACCTTC.